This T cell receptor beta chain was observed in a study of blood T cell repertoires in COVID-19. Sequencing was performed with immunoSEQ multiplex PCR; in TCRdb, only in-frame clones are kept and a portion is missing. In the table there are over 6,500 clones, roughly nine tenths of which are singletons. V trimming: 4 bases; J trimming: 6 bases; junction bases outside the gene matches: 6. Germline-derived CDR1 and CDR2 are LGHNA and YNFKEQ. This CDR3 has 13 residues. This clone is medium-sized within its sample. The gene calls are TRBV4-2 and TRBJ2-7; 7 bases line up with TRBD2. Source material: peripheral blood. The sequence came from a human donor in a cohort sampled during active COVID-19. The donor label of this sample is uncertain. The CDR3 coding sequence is TGTGCCAGCAGCCCCACGGGGGGACTCGAGCAGTACTTC. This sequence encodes CASSPTGGLEQYF.